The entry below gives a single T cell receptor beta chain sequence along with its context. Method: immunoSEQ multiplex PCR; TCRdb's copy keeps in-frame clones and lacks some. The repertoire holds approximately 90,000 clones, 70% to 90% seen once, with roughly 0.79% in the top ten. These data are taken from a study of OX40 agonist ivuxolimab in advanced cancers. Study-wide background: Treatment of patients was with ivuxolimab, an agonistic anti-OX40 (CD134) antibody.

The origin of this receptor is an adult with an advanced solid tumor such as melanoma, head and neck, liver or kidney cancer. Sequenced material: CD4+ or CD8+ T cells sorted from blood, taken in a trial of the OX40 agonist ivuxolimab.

For the CDR3, the DNA is TGTGCCAGCAGCCGCGGACTCCTAGCGGGGGCACAGAGCTCCTACGAGCAGTACTTC. Its protein product is CASSRGLLAGAQSSYEQYF. The gene calls are TRBV7-2 and TRBJ2-7, with 10 bases that match TRBD2. In germline, CDR1 is SGHTA, CDR2 FQGNSA. Trimming cost V 5 bases and J 0 bases; bases outside gene matches: 16. CDR3 length: 19 residues.